This passage covers 32 T cell receptor beta chains from one sample sequenced in a study of T cells after posttransplantation cyclophosphamide. Clones were read by immunoSEQ multiplex PCR, and TCRdb kept only the in-frame ones, dropping some. Of 2,500 to 3,000 clones listed, roughly four fifths were seen once; the top ten hold 20% to 25%. The specimen was PBMCs. These receptors were taken from a young man with a blood cancer, CMV-positive, and with a related stem cell donor.

This chain joins TRBV7-2 and TRBJ2-7; the D is unclear. This CDR3 has 11 amino acids. The germline V and J ends were trimmed by 4 bases and 5 bases, with 6 bases remaining between them. Germline assignment: CDR1 SGHTA and CDR2 FQGNSA. This CDR3 reads CASSSLNEQYF. The CDR3 nucleotides read TGTGCCAGCAGCTCCTTAAACGAGCAGTACTTC.

The chain uses TRBV28 and TRBJ1-2, with D unclear. Germline values: CDR1 MDHEN, CDR2 SYDVKM. The V and J ends lost 5 bases and 2 bases respectively, with 3 bases between them. CDR3 size: 11 residues. The CDR3 sequence is CASSQNYGYTF. CDR3 DNA sequence: TGTGCCAGCAGTCAGAACTATGGCTACACCTTC.

This clone appeared a single time. The chain is built from TRBV5-1 and TRBJ2-5; 10 nucleotides align to TRBD2. Per germline, CDR1 SGHRS and CDR2 YFSETQ. This CDR3 contains 17 residues. V trimming: 4 bases; J trimming: 4 bases; junction bases outside the gene matches: 13. CDR3 nucleotide sequence: TGCGCCAGCAGCATGGGATCTAGCGGGAGCCGGACAGAGACCCAGTACTTC. This sequence encodes CASSMGSSGSRTETQYF. The variable domain in full, with the rest retrieved from reference TRBV5-1 and TRBJ2-5, is KAGVTQTPRYLIKTRGQQVTLSCSPISGHRSVSWYQQTPGQGLQFLFEYFSETQRNKGNFPGRFSGRQFSNSRSEMNVSTLELGDSALYLCASSMGSSGSRTETQYFGPGTRLLVL.

This rearrangement joins TRBV5-1 to TRBJ2-5; possibly TRBD1 for D (6 bases). The CDR3 runs 16 residues. The germline V gene encodes CDR1 SGHRS and CDR2 YFSETQ. Trimming took 0 bases from V and 1 from J, leaving 13 bases between them. The CDR3 nucleotides are TGCGCCAGCAGCTTGGGGTCAGGGGCTATCCAAGAGACCCAGTACTTC. This codes for CASSLGSGAIQETQYF.

This rearrangement joins TRBV5-1 to TRBJ2-5, with 7 nucleotides matching TRBD1. This CDR3 region has 14 residues. After removal of 3 bases from V and 1 base from J, the junction contained 3 bases not matched to a gene. Germline assignment: CDR1 SGHRS and CDR2 YFSETQ. The CDR3 bases are TGCGCCAGCAGCTGGGGGACAGTCCAAGAGACCCAGTACTTC. This translates into CASSWGTVQETQYF.

The CDR3 bases are TGTGCCTGGACAAGGAACAGCAACCCCCGAGGGACGCAGTATTTT. Protein sequence: CAWTRNSNPRGTQYF. This chain joins TRBV30 and TRBJ2-3; the D gene is possibly TRBD2 (5 bases). The CDR3 loop spans 15 amino acids. Germline V gene lookup returns CDR1 GTSNPN and CDR2 SVGIG (reference sequence). The germline V and J ends were trimmed by 4 bases and 9 bases, with 23 bases remaining between them. Based on the CDR3 plus reference TRBV30 and TRBJ2-3, the full variable domain is SQTIHQWPATLVQPVGSPLSLECTVEGTSNPNLYWYRQAAGRGLQLLFYSVGIGQISSEVPQNLSASRPQDRQFILSSKKLLLSDSGFYLCAWTRNSNPRGTQYFGPGTRLTVL.

This clone has only a few counts. This rearrangement joins TRBV6-5 to TRBJ2-1; unclear D gene. The V end lost 11 bases, the J end lost 9 bases, and 5 bases lay between the germline ends. CDR1 MNHEY and CDR2 SVGAGI come from the germline V gene. The CDR3 is 8 residues long. In nucleotides, the CDR3 is TGTGCCCTCAGTGAGCAGTTCTTC. Residues: CALSEQFF.

This sequence joins TRBV7-9 and TRBJ1-5, with D tentatively TRBD1 (6 bases). The CDR3 covers 17 residues. Germline CDR1 reads SEHNR; CDR2 reads FQNEAQ (reference sequence). Trimming cost V 5 bases and J 3 bases, with 20 bases left between them. The chain's CDR3 is CASSRVQGLGANQPQHF. The CDR3 coding sequence is TGTGCCAGCAGCCGGGTCCAGGGGCTCGGGGCCAATCAGCCCCAGCATTTT.

The chain joins TRBV6-5 to TRBJ1-6, with D unresolved. The V and J ends lost 6 bases and 0 bases respectively, with 9 bases between them. Germline V gene lookup returns CDR1 MNHEY and CDR2 SVGAGI. The CDR3 totals 15 residues. CDR3 region: CASSPWSSYNSPLHF. In DNA, the CDR3 is TGTGCCAGCAGCCCCTGGAGCTCCTATAATTCACCCCTCCACTTT.

About this clone itself: Other DNA sequences within the sample encode an identical CDR3. The chain uses TRBV6-5 and TRBJ1-1; D not certain. This CDR3 spans 12 amino acids. Germline CDR1 is MNHEY and CDR2 is SVGAGI. V was cut by 2 bases and J by 4 bases, with 5 bases left in between. CDR3 amino acids: CASSYGGTEAFF. CDR3 coding DNA: TGTGCCAGCAGTTACGGCGGCACTGAAGCTTTCTTT.

This rearrangement joins TRBV7-9 to TRBJ1-2; a possible D gene is TRBD1 (6 bases). CDR1 is SEHNR and CDR2 is FQNEAQ in the germline V gene (reference sequence). The CDR3 contains 13 residues. V gave up 3 bases and J gave up 6 bases, with 11 bases separating them. CDR3 region: CASSFAGANGYTF. The CDR3 bases are TGTGCCAGCAGCTTTGCAGGGGCGAATGGCTACACCTTC.

Written as DNA, the CDR3 is TGTGCCAGCAGTTACTCGGGACAAATCTCTGGAAACACCATATATTTT. Its translation: CASSYSGQISGNTIYF. The J gene is TRBJ1-3, the V gene TRBV6-5; a possible D gene is TRBD1 (6 bases). CDR1 and CDR2 (germline): MNHEY, SVGAGI. V was clipped by 0 bases and J by 0 bases, with 9 bases between them. The CDR3 is 16 residues long.

This clone was counted once. This chain uses TRBV11-3 with TRBJ1-1, with D possibly TRBD1 on 5 matching bases. Trimming stripped 4 bases from V and 12 bases from J, with 24 bases between. Germline lookup yields CDR1 SGHNT and CDR2 YENEEA. The CDR3 length is 15 residues. The CDR3 sequence is CASSSSGSANPRPFF. CDR3 sequence (DNA): TGTGCCAGCAGCTCCTCAGGGTCGGCTAACCCTCGGCCTTTCTTT.

This chain uses TRBV4-1 with TRBJ2-1; 15 nucleotides line up with TRBD2. Germline loops: CDR1 MGHRA, CDR2 YSYEKL. The trim removed 8 bases at V and 7 bases at J, leaving 3 bases unmatched. CDR3 length: 14 amino acids. The CDR3 protein is CASRTSGGANEQFF. CDR3 sequence (DNA): TGCGCCAGCCGGACTAGCGGGGGGGCAAATGAGCAGTTCTTC.

V and J are TRBV19 and TRBJ2-7; the D gene is possibly TRBD2 (5 bases). The germline V gene encodes CDR1 LNHDA and CDR2 SQIVND (reference sequence). The germline V and J ends were trimmed by 7 bases and 2 bases, with 15 bases remaining between them. This CDR3 has 14 residues. CDR3 bases: TGTGCCAGTATCGGGAACAGATCCCCCTACGAGCAGTACTTC. The encoded protein is CASIGNRSPYEQYF.

V is TRBV5-1 and J is TRBJ1-4; 8 nucleotides line up with TRBD1. V lost 4 bases and J lost 4; bases outside the gene matches: 6. Germline CDR1 and CDR2: SGHRS and YFSETQ. This CDR3 has 15 residues. This chain's CDR3 is CASSMDRAGNEKLFF. Here the CDR3 DNA reads TGCGCCAGCAGCATGGACAGGGCGGGTAATGAAAAACTGTTTTTT.

V is TRBV7-2 and J is TRBJ2-7; weak D call: TRBD2 (7 bases). The CDR3 runs to 17 residues. V lost 1 base and J 4 bases, leaving 20 bases between the germline ends. CDR1 SGHTA and CDR2 FQGNSA come from the germline V gene. The CDR3 is CASSLGGGLQQWYEQYF. DNA for the CDR3: TGTGCCAGCAGCTTAGGAGGGGGACTACAACAGTGGTACGAGCAGTACTTC. Supplemented by reference TRBV7-2 and TRBJ2-7, the full variable domain reads GAGVSQSPSNKVTEKGKDVELRCDPISGHTALYWYRQSLGQGLEFLIYFQGNSAPDKSGLPSDRFSAERTGGSVSTLTIQRTQQEDSAVYLCASSLGGGLQQWYEQYFGPGTRLTVT.

This clone is a singleton in its sample. The chain employs TRBV7-9 and TRBJ2-7, with D perhaps TRBD1 (6 bases). V was clipped by 0 bases and J by 3 bases, with 15 bases between them. CDR3 length equals 16 residues. The V gene's germline CDR1 is SEHNR and CDR2 FQNEAQ (reference sequence). Here the CDR3 reads CASSLAQGGMDYEQYF. For the CDR3, the DNA is TGTGCCAGCAGCTTAGCGCAAGGGGGTATGGACTACGAGCAGTACTTC.

The chain links TRBV30 to TRBJ2-3; possible D gene TRBD1, 8 bases. CDR3 length equals 14 residues. Trimming removed 0 bases from V and 7 bases from J, with 14 bases in between. Germline V gene data show CDR1 as GTSNPN and CDR2 as SVGIG (reference sequence). The CDR3 spells CAWSVQGGTNTQYF. The CDR3 DNA reads TGTGCCTGGAGTGTACAGGGGGGGACTAATACGCAGTATTTT.

This chain's CDR3 is CASSLSYTEAFF. The CDR3 nucleotides read TGTGCCAGCAGTTTATCATACACTGAAGCTTTCTTT. The J gene is TRBJ1-1, the V gene TRBV28; no definite D call. Trimming removed 1 base from V and 3 bases from J, with 3 bases in between. Germline-derived CDR1 and CDR2 are MDHEN and SYDVKM. CDR3 length: 12 amino acids. The full variable domain, with the rest looked up from reference TRBV28 and TRBJ1-1, is DVKVTQSSRYLVKRTGEKVFLECVQDMDHENMFWYRQDPGLGLRLIYFSYDVKMKEKGDIPEGYSVSREKKERFSLILESASTNQTSMYLCASSLSYTEAFFGQGTRLTVV.

There are a few counts of this clone. V usage is TRBV2 and J usage is TRBJ1-1; no clear D gene. V lost 4 bases to trimming and J lost 1 base, with 4 bases between them. In germline, CDR1 is SNHLY, CDR2 FYNNEI. CDR3 length: 12 amino acids. The CDR3 is CASSVSNTEAFF. CDR3 in DNA: TGTGCCAGCAGTGTCTCGAACACTGAAGCTTTCTTT.

The chain recombines TRBV30 with TRBJ1-3; unclear D gene. Trimming pared 3 bases from V and 4 bases from J, leaving 10 bases between. Germline assignment: CDR1 GTSNPN and CDR2 SVGIG (reference sequence). This CDR3 is 13 amino acids long. The CDR3 protein is CAWRLAGGNTIYF. The CDR3 DNA sequence: TGTGCCTGGAGGTTGGCGGGAGGAAACACCATATATTTT. The full variable domain, its missing parts supplied by reference TRBV30 and TRBJ1-3, is SQTIHQWPATLVQPVGSPLSLECTVEGTSNPNLYWYRQAAGRGLQLLFYSVGIGQISSEVPQNLSASRPQDRQFILSSKKLLLSDSGFYLCAWRLAGGNTIYFGEGSWLTVV.

The V gene is TRBV5-4, the J gene TRBJ2-7; possible D gene TRBD2, 6 bases. The germline V and J ends were trimmed by 4 bases and 2 bases, with 13 bases remaining between them. There are 14 residues in the CDR3. In germline, CDR1 is SGHNT, CDR2 YYREEE (reference sequence). In DNA, the CDR3 is TGTGCCAGCAGCCGAGTCGGGGGACCCTACGAGCAGTACTTC. As protein: CASSRVGGPYEQYF.

This clone was seen once. Its ends do not fully match the called genes, so a read error is possible. The rearrangement joins TRBV6-1 to TRBJ1-2; tentative D call: TRBD1 (6 bases). CDR3 size: 18 residues. CDR1 is MNHNS and CDR2 is SASEGT in the germline V gene. DNA of the CDR3: TGTGCCAGCAGTGAAGCGGTGGAGTGGGAACTCGACAGGTCCCGCCGGGACTTC. This sequence encodes CASSEAVEWELDRSRRDF.

J is TRBJ1-2 and V is TRBV30; possibly TRBD1 for D (5 bases). The CDR3 totals 11 residues. Germline loops: CDR1 GTSNPN, CDR2 SVGIG (reference sequence). V shed 2 bases and J shed 5 bases, with 6 bases lying between them. The CDR3 coding sequence is TGTGCCTGGAGTCAGGGATATGGCTACACCTTC. Protein sequence: CAWSQGYGYTF.

This clone has only one observation. The V call is TRBV7-8, the J call TRBJ2-7; TRBD1 agrees at 8 bases. This CDR3 contains 15 residues. With V trimmed by 3 bases and J by 6 bases, 10 bases remained unmatched. Germline lookup yields CDR1 SGHVS and CDR2 FQNEAQ. This chain's CDR3 is CASSLSIGTGGEQYF. Here the CDR3 DNA reads TGTGCCAGCAGCTTGTCCATAGGGACAGGTGGCGAGCAGTACTTC.

This clone has a handful of counts. In nucleotides, the CDR3 is TGTGCCAGCAGTACAGAAGTGGACAGTTACACCGGGGAGCTGTTTTTT. Its protein is CASSTEVDSYTGELFF. The genes are TRBV5-5 and TRBJ2-2; D possibly corresponds to TRBD1 (6 bases). CDR1 and CDR2 from the germline V gene are SGHKS and YYEKEE (reference sequence). The CDR3 is 16 amino acids. Trimming left V 5 bases short and J 3 bases short, with 17 bases between.

V usage is TRBV6-5 and J usage is TRBJ1-4, with a possible D match to TRBD1 (5 bases). The CDR3 sequence is 16 residues long. Trimming stripped 2 bases from V and 8 bases from J, with 18 bases between. Germline CDR1 is MNHEY and CDR2 is SVGAGI. CDR3 DNA: TGTGCCAGCAGTTACGAAGTGACAGCGGGCCGGGAAAAACTGTTTTTT. It yields the protein CASSYEVTAGREKLFF.

This sequence joins TRBV29-1 and TRBJ2-7; D is perhaps TRBD1 (6 bases). V shed 5 bases and J shed 2 bases, with 16 bases lying between them. Germline values: CDR1 SQVTM, CDR2 ANQGSEA. CDR3 length equals 14 residues. Written as DNA, the CDR3 is TGCAGCGTTTTGGGCAGGGGACCTACCTACGAGCAGTACTTC. This gives the protein CSVLGRGPTYEQYF.

Only a few counts were recorded for this clone. The genes are TRBV5-1 and TRBJ2-5, with TRBD2 matching over 8 bases. CDR1 SGHRS and CDR2 YFSETQ come from the germline V gene. CDR3 size: 14 residues. J was trimmed by 5 bases and V by 5 bases; bases with no gene match: 8. The CDR3 sequence is CASRPGTRVETQYF. The CDR3 bases are TGCGCCAGCAGACCCGGGACTAGGGTGGAGACCCAGTACTTC.

The chain uses TRBV19 and TRBJ2-7; 10 bases align to TRBD1. Trimming took 4 bases from V and 3 from J; bases not matched to a gene: 6. The CDR3 covers 15 residues. The germline CDR1 and CDR2 sequences are LNHDA and SQIVND (reference sequence). The CDR3 loop is CASSTGQGKDYEQYF. Written as DNA, the CDR3 is TGTGCCAGTAGTACGGGACAGGGGAAGGACTACGAGCAGTACTTC.

The chain joins TRBV13 to TRBJ2-1; D unclear. Deletions cut 2 bases from V and 6 bases from J, with 8 bases between. CDR1 and CDR2 from the germline V gene are PRHDT and FYEKMQ (reference sequence). This CDR3 has 13 residues. CDR3 region: CASSLPWPNEQFF. DNA for the CDR3: TGTGCCAGCAGCTTACCCTGGCCCAATGAGCAGTTCTTC.